The 19 T cell receptor beta chains below come from one sample, sequenced in a study of blood T cells in healthy people across ages. Together with a sample-barcoded 5' primer, a J-beta primer mix was included in a second PCR lasting about 7 to 11 cycles. MiXCR, run by TCRdb on the 5' RACE reads, gives a single entry per CDR3 protein. Of some 900,000 distinct CDR3 sequences listed, 40% to 60% are singletons. The sequencing sample was made of blood. The receptors here all came from a man between 25 and 39 years old in good health.

Details on this clonotype: Relative to the germline gene, one junction end is altered; a read error may explain this. The chain is built from TRBV4-3 and TRBJ1-1; a possible D gene is TRBD1 (6 bases). Germline CDR1 LGHNA, CDR2 YSLEER. This CDR3 region has 17 residues. The CDR3 reads CASSQERNLGAGSRAFF. The CDR3 DNA sequence: TGCGCTAGCAGCCAAGAACGTAATCTGGGGGCGGGCTCAAGAGCTTTCTTT.

The rearrangement uses TRBV20-1 and TRBJ2-3; unclear D gene. The CDR3 runs to 12 residues. V lost 0 bases to trimming and J lost 8 bases, with 9 bases between them. Per germline, CDR1 DFQATT and CDR2 SNEGSKA (reference sequence). In DNA, the CDR3 is TGCAGTGCTAGAGATCACGGATCTACGCAGTATTTT. Translating it yields CSARDHGSTQYF.

This clonotype was counted between two and nine times. V usage is TRBV9 and J usage is TRBJ2-5, with D maybe TRBD2 (6 bases). CDR3 length: 16 residues. V gave up 0 bases and J gave up 1 base, with 13 bases separating them. Germline CDR1 is SGDLS and CDR2 is YYNGEE. The CDR3 DNA reads as TGTGCCAGCAGCGTAGCGGCGGGATTTATCCAAGAGACCCAGTACTTC. This translates into CASSVAAGFIQETQYF.

The rearrangement joins TRBV6-6 to TRBJ2-1; no firm D call. Germline V gene sequence: CDR1 MNHNY, CDR2 SVGAGI (reference sequence). The length of the CDR3 is 13 residues. V was clipped by 8 bases and J by 3 bases, with 11 bases between them. The CDR3 DNA reads as TGTGCCAGCGGTATAACTGGCTACAATGAGCAGTTCTTC. Translation: CASGITGYNEQFF.

The V call is TRBV7-2, the J call TRBJ2-7, with 7 bases identical to TRBD1. The CDR3 spans 15 residues. Germline CDR1 SGHTA, CDR2 FQGNSA. Unmatched junction bases numbered 6, after V lost 1 base and J lost 3 bases. CDR3 amino acids: CASSLVQGRYYEQYF. CDR3 bases: TGTGCCAGCAGCTTAGTACAGGGGCGATACTACGAGCAGTACTTC.

The V call is TRBV5-5, the J call TRBJ2-7; D is uncertain. Trimming removed 5 bases at V and 0 bases at J, with 9 bases between. CDR1 is SGHKS and CDR2 is YYEKEE in the germline V gene (reference sequence). The CDR3 length is 13 residues. CDR3 in DNA: TGTGCCAGCAGTGCCTGGGACTCCTACGAGCAGTACTTC. Protein product: CASSAWDSYEQYF.

The chain links TRBV29-1 to TRBJ2-1; no firm D call. V was clipped by 1 base and J by 8 bases, with 9 bases between them. CDR1 and CDR2 from the germline V gene are SQVTM and ANQGSEA. This CDR3 comprises 12 residues. The CDR3 here is CSVEGDEDEQFF. CDR3 sequence (DNA): TGCAGCGTTGAAGGTGATGAGGATGAGCAGTTCTTC.

V usage is TRBV7-2 and J usage is TRBJ2-3; 11 bases match TRBD2. The V and J ends lost 5 bases and 9 bases, in that order; junction bases with no gene match: 10. The CDR3 sequence is 15 residues long. CDR1 and CDR2 (germline): SGHTA, FQGNSA. The CDR3 nucleotides read TGTGCCAGCAGCCGGGATAGCGGGGGGGAAGGGACGCAGTATTTT. Translated, it gives CASSRDSGGEGTQYF.

The chain couples TRBV28 to TRBJ1-2; tentative D call: TRBD1 (6 bases). V lost 7 bases and J 7 bases, leaving 13 bases between the germline ends. From germline, CDR1 is MDHEN and CDR2 SYDVKM. The length of the CDR3 is 12 residues. CDR3 DNA: TGTGCCAGCACCCTACAGGGAAGTGGCTACACCTTC. Protein sequence: CASTLQGSGYTF.

This clonotype has just a few counts. This chain uses TRBV28 with TRBJ1-2; D remains unclear. Germline V gene lookup returns CDR1 MDHEN and CDR2 SYDVKM. This CDR3 is 11 amino acids long. V lost 3 bases and J lost 7, with 6 bases in between. Written as DNA, the CDR3 is TGTGCCAGCAGTTTCAGGTTTGGCTACACCTTC. The encoded protein is CASSFRFGYTF.

The table lists this clonotype with a few counts. The chain has TRBV6-1 and TRBJ1-2; D not resolved. From germline, CDR1 is MNHNS and CDR2 SASEGT. The ends were cut back, 6 bases at V and 4 bases at J, with 12 bases in the middle. This CDR3 has 13 amino acids. The CDR3 is CASSGGSFYGYTF. As DNA, the CDR3 is TGTGCCAGCAGCGGCGGGTCGTTCTATGGCTACACCTTC.

This rearrangement joins TRBV3-1 to TRBJ2-4; D perhaps matches TRBD2 (5 bases). V was clipped by 1 base and J by 7 bases, with 5 bases between them. Germline CDR1 is LGHDT and CDR2 is YNNKEL (reference sequence). The CDR3 loop spans 12 amino acids. The CDR3: CASSQGENIQYF. The DNA for the CDR3 is TGTGCCAGCAGCCAAGGGGAGAACATTCAGTACTTC. The whole variable domain, remainder taken from reference TRBV3-1 and TRBJ2-4, is DTAVSQTPKYLVTQMGNDKSIKCEQNLGHDTMYWYKQDSKKFLKIMFSYNNKELIINETVPNRFSPKSPDKAHLNLHINSLELGDSAVYFCASSQGENIQYFGAGTRLSVL.

V usage is TRBV12-3 or TRBV12-4 and J usage is TRBJ2-7; 7 bases agree with TRBD2. CDR3 length equals 16 residues. Trimming took 7 bases from V and 1 from J; bases not matched to a gene: 13. CDR3 DNA: TGTGCCAGCACCTCCTCCGGGACTATTAGGTCCTACGAGCAGTACTTC. Encoded protein: CASTSSGTIRSYEQYF.

This clonotype was counted between two and nine times. The chain carries TRBV20-1 and TRBJ1-5; TRBD1 agrees at 10 bases. This CDR3 is built from 14 residues. Germline V gene data show CDR1 as DFQATT and CDR2 as SNEGSKA (reference sequence). The trim removed 8 bases at V and 6 bases at J, leaving 10 bases unmatched. The CDR3 loop is CSLNGQGVAQPQHF. For the CDR3, the DNA is TGCAGTCTTAACGGACAGGGGGTGGCTCAGCCCCAGCATTTT.

The chain has TRBV20-1 and TRBJ2-7; 7 nucleotides line up with TRBD2. Germline V gives CDR1 DFQATT, CDR2 SNEGSKA (reference sequence). The V gene end was trimmed by 1 base and the J gene end by 3 bases; junction bases not matched to a gene: 6. The CDR3 is 14 amino acids. CDR3 amino acids: CSARVGGENYEQYF. As DNA, the CDR3 is TGCAGTGCTAGAGTTGGGGGGGAAAACTACGAGCAGTACTTC.

On this clonotype itself: The junction does not match germline at one end; this may be a read error. V usage is TRBV5-1 and J usage is TRBJ2-5; D is possibly TRBD1 (6 bases). The DNA matches TRBJ2-7 better at its end, which makes the J call doubtful. The CDR3 is made up of 14 amino acids. The germline V gene has CDR1 SGHRS and CDR2 YFSETQ. The CDR3 DNA reads TGCGCCAGCAGCTTGGATGGGGGCTCCAACGAGCAGTACTTC. Protein: CASSLDGGSNEQYF.

The rearrangement uses TRBV7-3 and TRBJ2-2; weak D call: TRBD1 (6 bases). The CDR3 is 15 amino acids. The germline gives CDR1 SGHTA, CDR2 FQGTGA. V lost 4 bases, J lost 6 bases, and 15 bases lay in between. CDR3 protein: CASSSLPGAAGELFF. CDR3 nucleotides: TGTGCCAGCAGCTCCTTACCAGGGGCCGCCGGGGAGCTGTTTTTT. The full variable domain, with the rest looked up from reference TRBV7-3 and TRBJ2-2, is GAGVSQTPSNKVTEKGKYVELRCDPISGHTALYWYRQSLGQGPEFLIYFQGTGAADDSGLPNDRFFAVRPEGSVSTLKIQRTERGDSAVYLCASSSLPGAAGELFFGEGSRLTVL.

This clonotype was seen only once. V and J are TRBV28 and TRBJ2-7, with a tentative D call TRBD2 (6 bases). The CDR3 sequence is 11 residues long. CDR1 is MDHEN, CDR2 SYDVKM, per germline. The CDR3 protein is CVAGSSYEQYF. As DNA, the CDR3 is TGTGTGGCGGGAAGCTCCTACGAGCAGTACTTC.

The chain uses TRBV14 and TRBJ1-2; D not resolved. V was trimmed by 4 bases and J by 9 bases, leaving 12 bases between them. The germline CDR1 and CDR2 sequences are SGHDN and FVKESK. This CDR3 has 12 amino acids. CDR3 DNA sequence: TGTGCCAGCAGCCCGGCCCCTGGAAGCTACACCTTC. Protein: CASSPAPGSYTF.